A single sample gave rise to the 18 T cell receptor beta chains below, sequenced in a study of T-cell memory formation after mild COVID-19. A single record per CDR3 protein comes from TCRdb applying MiXCR to the 5' RACE reads. Of roughly 370,000 distinct CDR3 sequences in the sample, 16% were seen once. Specimen: PBMCs or a T cell subset sorted from them (not recorded which). The source is a man between 18 and 29 years old who had mild COVID-19 (a few samples of this study predate the infection). Cell type and time point are not known.

This CDR3 reads CASGYLGGSTEAFF. The CDR3 DNA is TGTGCTAGTGGCTACTTAGGGGGGAGCACTGAAGCTTTCTTT. This chain links TRBV12-5 with TRBJ1-1; TRBD1 might be the D (6 bases). V dropped 6 bases and J dropped 4 bases, with 15 bases sitting between them. CDR3 size: 14 residues. Germline V gene data show CDR1 as LGHNT and CDR2 as FRNRAP.

The rearrangement uses TRBV6-2 or TRBV6-3 and TRBJ2-5; D might be TRBD1 or TRBD2, each matching 5 bases. Germline CDR1 is MNHEY and CDR2 is SVGEGT. The V gene lost 8 bases and the J gene lost 2 bases, with 18 bases spanning the gap. This CDR3 has 15 residues. DNA of the CDR3: TGTGCCAGCGGTAAAGGGGAAGCGGTTCAAGAGACCCAGTACTTC. Its protein product is CASGKGEAVQETQYF.

This clonotype showed up just a few times. A junction end diverges from the germline sequence, so it may reflect a read error. The chain is built from TRBV6-2 or TRBV6-3 and TRBJ2-5; 8 bases line up with TRBD2. The CDR3 runs 13 residues. Germline values: CDR1 MNHEY, CDR2 SVGEGT. In DNA, the CDR3 is TGTGCCAGCAGTCCTTCAGGACTAGCTGCCCCCCACTTC. Its translation: CASSPSGLAAPHF.

The chain has TRBV27 and TRBJ2-7, with TRBD1 matching over 9 bases. V shed 5 bases, J shed 6 bases, and the junction held 5 bases outside the gene matches. This CDR3 is built from 13 residues. Germline CDR1 and CDR2: MNHEY and SMNVEV (reference sequence). In DNA form, the CDR3 reads TGTGCCAGCAGTAATACAGGGGGCCGCGAGCAGTACTTC. It translates to CASSNTGGREQYF.

This clonotype was found a few times. The rearrangement links TRBV9 to TRBJ2-3; D is uncertain. CDR3 length: 15 amino acids. Germline V lookup: CDR1 SGDLS, CDR2 YYNGEE. With 4 bases removed from V and 4 bases from J, the gap between germline ends came to 16 bases. CDR3 in amino acids: CASSPWASPPDTQYF. The CDR3, as DNA: TGTGCCAGCAGCCCATGGGCTTCCCCCCCAGATACGCAGTATTTT. Full variable domain (missing parts from reference TRBV9 and TRBJ2-3): DSGVTQTPKHLITATGQRVTLRCSPRSGDLSVYWYQQSLDQGLQFLIQYYNGEERAKGNILERFSAQQFPDLHSELNLSSLELGDSALYFCASSPWASPPDTQYFGPGTRLTVL.

This clonotype showed up many times. V is TRBV5-5 and J is TRBJ2-1; the D is unclear. This CDR3 region has 12 residues. The germline gives CDR1 SGHKS, CDR2 YYEKEE (reference sequence). V lost 0 bases, J lost 8 bases, and 6 bases lay in between. CDR3 DNA sequence: TGTGCCAGCAGCTTGGCGGGTTATGAGCAGTTCTTC. This gives the protein CASSLAGYEQFF.

The genes are TRBV29-1 and TRBJ1-2, with a tentative D call TRBD1 (6 bases). Trimming pared 4 bases from V and 4 bases from J, leaving 13 bases between. The CDR3 extends over 13 amino acids. Germline lookup yields CDR1 SQVTM and CDR2 ANQGSEA. In DNA form, the CDR3 reads TGCAGCGTTGGCACGGGGGGGCCCTATGGCTACACCTTC. It encodes CSVGTGGPYGYTF.

This clonotype was observed a handful of times. The chain links TRBV5-1 to TRBJ2-4; the D call may be TRBD1 or TRBD2 (5 bases each). This CDR3 spans 16 amino acids. The germline CDR1 and CDR2 sequences are SGHRS and YFSETQ. Trimming took 2 bases from V and 0 from J, leaving 12 bases between them. CDR3: CASSFAGTLAKNIQYF. The CDR3 bases are TGCGCCAGCAGCTTCGCAGGGACCCTAGCCAAAAACATTCAGTACTTC.

This clonotype turned up a few times. This chain connects TRBV15 to TRBJ2-2, with 9 bases matching TRBD1. This CDR3 spans 15 amino acids. J was trimmed by 5 bases and V by 3 bases; bases with no gene match: 4. CDR1 and CDR2 from the germline V gene are LNHNV and YYDKDF (reference sequence). The CDR3 sequence: CATSRTGGGTGELFF. The DNA for the CDR3 is TGTGCCACCAGCAGGACAGGGGGGGGTACCGGGGAGCTGTTTTTT.

The chain carries TRBV20-1 and TRBJ2-7; D could derive from TRBD1 or TRBD2 (5 bases each). Trimming took 1 base from V and 2 from J, leaving 12 bases between them. This CDR3 has 14 amino acids. Germline values: CDR1 DFQATT, CDR2 SNEGSKA (reference sequence). CDR3: CSARAGTGTYEQYF. The DNA of the CDR3 is TGCAGTGCTAGAGCCGGGACCGGTACCTACGAGCAGTACTTC.

This clonotype was counted a few times. This chain joins TRBV15 and TRBJ2-5; 9 bases are a match to TRBD2. The germline gives CDR1 LNHNV, CDR2 YYDKDF (reference sequence). V lost 1 base and J lost 3; bases outside the gene matches: 12. The CDR3 runs to 18 residues. CDR3: CATSRGQVAGDLKETQYF. The CDR3 region has the DNA TGTGCCACCAGCAGAGGACAGGTAGCGGGGGACCTCAAAGAGACCCAGTACTTC.

The rearrangement links TRBV15 to TRBJ2-2; no clear D. CDR1 LNHNV and CDR2 YYDKDF come from the germline V gene (reference sequence). The CDR3 is 12 residues long. Trimming left V 8 bases short and J 4 bases short, with 8 bases between. CDR3 in DNA: TGTGCCACCGCAACGAGCACCGGGGAGCTGTTTTTT. It is translated as CATATSTGELFF.

This clonotype was detected only a few times. V and J are TRBV3-1 and TRBJ1-1, with 7 bases matching TRBD1. Losses at the gene ends were 3 bases for V and 8 bases for J; bases not matched to a gene: 12. Germline loops: CDR1 LGHDT, CDR2 YNNKEL (reference sequence). CDR3 size: 15 residues. The chain's CDR3 is CASSHRPVQGREAFF. The CDR3 bases are TGTGCCAGCAGCCACAGGCCCGTACAGGGGAGGGAAGCTTTCTTT. Looking up the rest from reference TRBV3-1 and TRBJ1-1 gives the full variable domain: DTAVSQTPKYLVTQMGNDKSIKCEQNLGHDTMYWYKQDSKKFLKIMFSYNNKELIINETVPNRFSPKSPDKAHLNLHINSLELGDSAVYFCASSHRPVQGREAFFGQGTRLTVV.

This clonotype was seen ten or more times. The chain carries TRBV4-2 and TRBJ2-5; no reliable D call. Germline CDR1 reads LGHNA; CDR2 reads YNFKEQ. The ends were cut back, 0 bases at V and 5 bases at J, with 10 bases in the middle. This CDR3 contains 14 residues. CDR3 in amino acids: CASSQEGLGETQYF. For the CDR3, the DNA is TGTGCCAGCAGCCAAGAGGGGTTAGGGGAGACCCAGTACTTC.

This chain links TRBV7-2 with TRBJ1-2; perhaps TRBD1 as D (5 bases). Deletions cut 6 bases from V and 4 bases from J, with 15 bases between. The CDR3 contains 14 residues. From germline, CDR1 is SGHTA and CDR2 FQGNSA. The CDR3 loop reads CASRPLGVGYGYTF. The CDR3 coding sequence is TGTGCCAGCAGGCCATTGGGGGTCGGCTATGGCTACACCTTC. Full variable domain (outside the CDR3, taken from reference TRBV7-2 and TRBJ1-2): GAGVSQSPSNKVTEKGKDVELRCDPISGHTALYWYRQSLGQGLEFLIYFQGNSAPDKSGLPSDRFSAERTGGSVSTLTIQRTQQEDSAVYLCASRPLGVGYGYTFGSGTRLTVV.

This clonotype occurred many times. The gene calls are TRBV18 and TRBJ2-5; possibly TRBD1 or TRBD2 for D (6 bases each). The V end was cut by 3 bases, the J end by 5 bases, with 10 bases between. The CDR3 runs 13 residues. The V gene's germline CDR1 is KGHSH and CDR2 LQKENI. CDR3 sequence: CASSPGGRETQYF. The CDR3 DNA reads TGTGCCAGCTCACCGGGGGGCCGGGAGACCCAGTACTTC.

This chain joins TRBV7-2 and TRBJ1-3; D not certain. CDR3 size: 14 residues. The V gene lost 0 bases and the J gene lost 1 base, with 4 bases spanning the gap. The germline V gene has CDR1 SGHTA and CDR2 FQGNSA. The CDR3 bases are TGTGCCAGCAGCTTAGCGAGGTCTGGAAACACCATATATTTT. Its translation is CASSLARSGNTIYF.

A few counts support this clonotype. The chain couples TRBV7-2 to TRBJ2-5; possible D gene TRBD1, 6 bases. This CDR3 has 12 residues. CDR1 SGHTA and CDR2 FQGNSA come from the germline V gene. Between the trimmed V and J ends, which lost 11 bases and 7 bases, there was a span of 17 bases. The CDR3 DNA reads TGTGCCGGACGGACAGACGGTGGGACCCAGTACTTC. This translates into CAGRTDGGTQYF. The full variable domain, completed using reference TRBV7-2 and TRBJ2-5, is GAGVSQSPSNKVTEKGKDVELRCDPISGHTALYWYRQSLGQGLEFLIYFQGNSAPDKSGLPSDRFSAERTGGSVSTLTIQRTQQEDSAVYLCAGRTDGGTQYFGPGTRLLVL.